The present T cell receptor beta chain was sequenced within a study of cytomegalovirus exposure and HLA in healthy donors. Study results and caveats: Roughly uniform sequencing depth across donors was assumed, possibly incorrectly. Later on, a genetic analysis was performed. It linked a missense variant in DCLRE1C with V- and J-gene trimming of TCR beta.

Primers: 60 Vbeta forward and 13 Jbeta reverse. Assay used: immunoSEQ multiplex PCR; TCRdb lists only in-frame clones, some missing. The table lists around 150,000 clones, 68% of them singletons. Comment on this clone: Its antigen is currently unknown.

Trimming left V 6 bases short and J 3 bases short, with 8 bases between. This CDR3 contains 13 residues. Germline loops: CDR1 SNHLY, CDR2 FYNNEI. What was sequenced was PBMCs. V usage is TRBV2 and J usage is TRBJ2-2, with a tentative D call TRBD1 (6 bases). The TCR was taken from a woman between 18 and 29 years old in good health and CMV-seropositive. The CDR3, as DNA: TGTGCCAGCAGGTACAGGGACACCGGGGAGCTGTTTTTT. Protein: CASRYRDTGELFF. The variable domain in full, with the rest retrieved from reference TRBV2 and TRBJ2-2, is EPEVTQTPSHQVTQMGQEVILRCVPISNHLYFYWYRQILGQKVEFLVSFYNNEISEKSEIFDDQFSVERPDGSNFTLKIRSTKLEDSAMYFCASRYRDTGELFFGEGSRLTVL.